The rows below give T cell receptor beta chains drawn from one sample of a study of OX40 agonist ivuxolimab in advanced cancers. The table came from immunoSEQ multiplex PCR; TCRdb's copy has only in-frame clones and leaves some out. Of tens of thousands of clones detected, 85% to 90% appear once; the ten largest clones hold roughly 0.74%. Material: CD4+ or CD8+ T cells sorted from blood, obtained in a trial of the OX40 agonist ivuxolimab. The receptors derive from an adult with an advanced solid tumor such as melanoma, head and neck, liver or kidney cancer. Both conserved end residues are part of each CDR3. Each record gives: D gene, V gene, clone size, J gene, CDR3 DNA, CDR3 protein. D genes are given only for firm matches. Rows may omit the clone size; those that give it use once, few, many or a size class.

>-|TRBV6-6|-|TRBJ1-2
TGTGCCAGCAGTCCTACAGGGTTTGGCTACACCTTC
CASSPTGFGYTF
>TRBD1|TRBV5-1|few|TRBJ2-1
TGCGCCAGCAGCTTACAACCCGGGACAGGGAACAATGAGCAGTTCTTC
CASSLQPGTGNNEQFF
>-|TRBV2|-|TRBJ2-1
TGTGCCAGCAGCGGAGTAGGGGGGCCGAGTAATGAGCAGTTCTTC
CASSGVGGPSNEQFF
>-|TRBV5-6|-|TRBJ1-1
TGTGCCAGCAGCTTTTTGGGCTACACTGAAGCTTTCTTT
CASSFLGYTEAFF
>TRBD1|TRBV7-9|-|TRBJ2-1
TGTGCCAGCAGCCCCCGGGGACAGGGTTTCAATGAGCAGTTCTTC
CASSPRGQGFNEQFF
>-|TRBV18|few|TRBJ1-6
TGTGCCAGCTCACCTAAACAGGGCTGGGGTTCACCCCTCCACTTT
CASSPKQGWGSPLHF
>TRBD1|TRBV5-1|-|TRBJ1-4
TGCGCCAGCAGCTTGGGACAGGGGGCCGAAAAACTGTTTTTT
CASSLGQGAEKLFF
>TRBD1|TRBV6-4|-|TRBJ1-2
TGTGCCAGCACCCCCGAGGAGGGGGCCAACTATGGCTACACCTTC
CASTPEEGANYGYTF
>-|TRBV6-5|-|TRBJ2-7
TGTGCCAGCAGCCGGTACGAGCAGTACTTC
CASSRYEQYF
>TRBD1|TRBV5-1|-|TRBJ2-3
TGCGCCAGCAGCACCGGGACAGGGGTGTTGACAGATACGCAGTATTTT
CASSTGTGVLTDTQYF
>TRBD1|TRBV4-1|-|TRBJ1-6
TGCGCCAGCAGCCAAGGACAGGGGAATTCACCCCTCCACTTT
CASSQGQGNSPLHF
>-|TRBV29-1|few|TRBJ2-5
TGCAGCGTTGAACCGCAGGGGCAAGAGACCCAGTACTTC
CSVEPQGQETQYF
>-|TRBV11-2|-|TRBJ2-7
TGTGCCAGCAGCTTTCGAGGGGACGAGCAGTACTTC
CASSFRGDEQYF
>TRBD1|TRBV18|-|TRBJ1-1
TGTGCCAGCTCACCCTCCCCTACAGGGGCAGAAGCTTTCTTT
CASSPSPTGAEAFF
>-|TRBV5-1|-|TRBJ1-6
TGTGCCAGCAGCCCGAACGGGGGGTATAATTCACCCCTCCACTTT
CASSPNGGYNSPLHF
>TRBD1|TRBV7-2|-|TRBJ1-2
TGTGCCAGCAGCGAAGCGGGACAGGACTATGGCTACACCTTC
CASSEAGQDYGYTF
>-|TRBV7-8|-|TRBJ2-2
TGTGCCAGCAGCCCCCATGTACCTAACACCGGGGAGCTGTTTTTT
CASSPHVPNTGELFF
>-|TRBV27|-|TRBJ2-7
TGTGCCAGCAGTCCGCGGACCCTCCTGAGGTACGAGCAGTACTTC
CASSPRTLLRYEQYF
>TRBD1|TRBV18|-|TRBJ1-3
TGTGCCAGCTCACGCTCAGGGGGCGCTTCTGGAAACACCATATATTTT
CASSRSGGASGNTIYF
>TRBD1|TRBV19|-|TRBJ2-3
TGTGCCAGTAGCACAGGACAGGCTCGCACAGATACGCAGTATTTT
CASSTGQARTDTQYF
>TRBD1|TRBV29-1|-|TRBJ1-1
TGCAGCGTAGTCCGGGACAGGGATTTCGCTGAAGCTTTCTTT
CSVVRDRDFAEAFF
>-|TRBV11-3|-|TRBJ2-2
TGTGCCAGCAGTTCGAGCCCGGCGGGCACCGGGGAGCTGTTTTTT
CASSSSPAGTGELFF
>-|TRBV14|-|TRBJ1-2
TGTGCCAGCAGTCACCGGGGAAACTATGGCTACACCTTC
CASSHRGNYGYTF
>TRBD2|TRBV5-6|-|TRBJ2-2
TGTGCCAGCAGCCTCGGGCGGCTAGCGGGGGGGTACACCGGGGAGCTGTTTTTT
CASSLGRLAGGYTGELFF
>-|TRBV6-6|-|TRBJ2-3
TGTGCCAGCAGTGCCCCCGGGATTGGGGATACGCAGTATTTT
CASSAPGIGDTQYF
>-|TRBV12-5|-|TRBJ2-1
TGTGCTAGTGGTTTGTCCTACAGTAGCTCCTACAATGAGCAGTTCTTC
CASGLSYSSSYNEQFF
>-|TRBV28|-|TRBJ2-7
TGTGCCAGCGCCTCGGGGCAGCAAACCTACGAGCAGTACTTC
CASASGQQTYEQYF
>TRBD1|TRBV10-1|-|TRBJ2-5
TGCGCCAGCAGTGATCCGGGACAGGGGGAAGAGACCCAGTACTTC
CASSDPGQGEETQYF
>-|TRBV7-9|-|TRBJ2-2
TGTGCCAGCAGCTCAGGATGGTACACCGGGGAGCTGTTTTTT
CASSSGWYTGELFF
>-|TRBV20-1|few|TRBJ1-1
TGCAGTGCTAGGCTGACCGCGGGGGCTTTCTTT
CSARLTAGAFF
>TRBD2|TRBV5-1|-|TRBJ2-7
TGCGCCAGCAGCTTGCAGCGCGGGGGGTTCGTCTACGAGCAGTACTTC
CASSLQRGGFVYEQYF
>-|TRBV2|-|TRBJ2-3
TGTGCCAGCAGTGAAGGTGGGGCCGGCACAGATACGCAGTATTTT
CASSEGGAGTDTQYF
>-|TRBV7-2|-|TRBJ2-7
TGTGCCAGCAGCTTAGGGCTGTCGAGCTCCTACGAGCAGTACTTC
CASSLGLSSSYEQYF
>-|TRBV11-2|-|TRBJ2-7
TGTGCCAGCAGCCCTCAGTACGAGCAGTACTTC
CASSPQYEQYF
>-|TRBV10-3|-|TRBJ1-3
TGTGCCATCAGCCCGACCGTTAACACCATATATTTT
CAISPTVNTIYF
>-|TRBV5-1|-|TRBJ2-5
TGCGCCAGCAGCTTGGTACGTGGCCCTGGGGTTCAGGAGACCCAGTACTTC
CASSLVRGPGVQETQYF
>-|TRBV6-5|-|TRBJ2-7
TGTGCCAGCAGTTACTCGACTGCGGGTACCTACGAGCAGTACTTC
CASSYSTAGTYEQYF
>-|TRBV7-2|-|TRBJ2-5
TGTGCCAGCAGCTTAGGACGGCCGCTACAAGAGACCCAGTACTTC
CASSLGRPLQETQYF
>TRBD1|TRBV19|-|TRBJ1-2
TGTGCCAGTAGTAGGACAGGGAGAAACTATGGCTACACCTTC
CASSRTGRNYGYTF
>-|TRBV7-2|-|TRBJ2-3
TGTGCCAGCAGCCCACCGGGTAGCACAGATACGCAGTATTTT
CASSPPGSTDTQYF
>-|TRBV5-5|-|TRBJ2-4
TGTGCCAGCAGCTTGTTTTCCAGGGGGGACATTCAGTACTTC
CASSLFSRGDIQYF
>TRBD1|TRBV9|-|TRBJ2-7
TGTGCCAGCAGCGTAGGAGACAGGGCGTTCTACGAGCAGTACTTC
CASSVGDRAFYEQYF
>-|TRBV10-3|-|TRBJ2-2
TGTGCCATCAGACCCGCGGGGTTAGGGGAGCTGTTTTTT
CAIRPAGLGELFF